In its sample, the clone carrying this TCR beta chain was seen many times. Its antigen is not identified. No fewer than 5.5 micrograms of total RNA were isolated from every sample. Primers used in a second PCR of roughly 6 to 11 cycles were a sample-barcoded 5' primer and a J-beta primer mix. A single record per CDR3 protein comes from TCRdb applying MiXCR to the 5' RACE reads. The sample contains 270,000 or so distinct CDR3 sequences, around 29% of which appear only once. This sample is drawn from a study of blood T cells in healthy people across ages. General observations from the study: A roughly linear fall in TCR beta diversity per million T cells was seen with increasing age.

The receptor comes from a woman aged 65 to 85 in good health. The sequencing sample was made of blood.

This chain's CDR3 is CASSLGGTGDYEQYF. DNA for the CDR3: TGCGCCAGCAGCTTGGGTGGGACAGGGGACTACGAGCAGTACTTC. The V gene is TRBV5-1, the J gene TRBJ2-7; 10 bases align to TRBD1. The CDR3 is made up of 15 amino acids. The ends lost 0 bases at V and 3 bases at J; junction bases unmatched: 3. Per the germline V gene, CDR1 is SGHRS and CDR2 is YFSETQ.